This T cell receptor beta chain was identified in a study of blood T cells in healthy people across ages. General observations from the study: Donor CMV infection status was unknown, possibly confounding age-related changes in expanded clonotypes.

Alongside a J-beta primer mix, a sample-barcoded 5' primer served in a second PCR lasting about 6 to 12 cycles. TCRdb reanalysed the 5' RACE reads using MiXCR and keeps one entry per CDR3 protein. The sample includes 700,000 or so distinct CDR3 sequences, roughly 43% of them seen just once. Caucasian, healthy and from Russia, the donors were aged between 6 and 90. In its sample, this clonotype was seen a few times. The antigen remains unidentified. This CDR3 has 12 residues. Germline CDR1 reads LGHDT; CDR2 reads YNNKEL (reference sequence). Trimming stripped 1 base from V and 12 bases from J, with 11 bases between.

The sequence came from a man aged 80 or over in good health. The chain combines TRBV3-1 with TRBJ2-3; D is unclear. Sequencing used blood. As DNA, the CDR3 is TGTGCCAGCAGCCAAGGCCAGGCCCACCAGTATTTT. Its translation: CASSQGQAHQYF.